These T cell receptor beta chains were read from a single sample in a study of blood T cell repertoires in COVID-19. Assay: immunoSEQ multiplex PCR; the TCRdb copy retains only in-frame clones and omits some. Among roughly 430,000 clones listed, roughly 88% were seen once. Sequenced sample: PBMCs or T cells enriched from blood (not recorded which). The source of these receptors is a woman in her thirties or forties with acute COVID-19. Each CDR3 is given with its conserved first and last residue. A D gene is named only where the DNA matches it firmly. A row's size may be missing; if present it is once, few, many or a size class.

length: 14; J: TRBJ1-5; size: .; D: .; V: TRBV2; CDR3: CASSAILRSQPQHF; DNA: TGTGCCAGCAGTGCAATTTTGAGGAGTCAGCCCCAGCATTTT
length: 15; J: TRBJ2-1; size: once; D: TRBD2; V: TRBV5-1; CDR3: CASSVRTSGEDEQFF; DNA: TGCGCCAGCAGCGTTAGGACTAGCGGGGAGGATGAGCAGTTCTTC
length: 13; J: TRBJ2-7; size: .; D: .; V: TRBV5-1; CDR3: CASSLDSGGEQYF; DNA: TGCGCCAGCAGCTTGGATAGCGGCGGCGAGCAGTACTTC
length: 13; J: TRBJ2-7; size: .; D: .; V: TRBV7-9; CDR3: CASRPDSSYEQYF; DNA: TGTGCCAGCAGACCGGACAGTTCCTACGAGCAGTACTTC
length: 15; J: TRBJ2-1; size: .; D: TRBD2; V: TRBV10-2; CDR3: CASSSGGGTLNEQFF; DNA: TGCGCCAGCAGTTCGGGCGGGGGAACCCTCAATGAGCAGTTCTTC
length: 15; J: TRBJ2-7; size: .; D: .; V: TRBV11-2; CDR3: CASSQGPGGGYEQYF; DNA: TGTGCCAGCAGCCAAGGGCCCGGGGGTGGGTACGAGCAGTACTTC
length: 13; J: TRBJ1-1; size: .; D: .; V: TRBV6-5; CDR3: CASLQGVKTEAFF; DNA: TGTGCCAGTCTACAGGGCGTTAAGACTGAAGCTTTCTTT
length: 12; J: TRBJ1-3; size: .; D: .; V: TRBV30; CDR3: CAWSVFRDTIYF; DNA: TGTGCCTGGAGTGTATTCCGGGACACCATATATTTT
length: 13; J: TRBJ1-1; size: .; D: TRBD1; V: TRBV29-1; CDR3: CSARTGANTEAFF; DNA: TGCAGCGCAAGGACAGGGGCGAACACTGAAGCTTTCTTT
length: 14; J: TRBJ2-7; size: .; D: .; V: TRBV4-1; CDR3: CASSQTGQVAEQYF; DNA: TGCGCCAGCAGCCAGACGGGACAAGTCGCCGAGCAGTACTTC
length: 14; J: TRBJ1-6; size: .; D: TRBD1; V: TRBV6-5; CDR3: CASTGTGWYSPLHF; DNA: TGTGCCAGCACCGGGACAGGGTGGTATTCACCCCTCCACTTT